This TCR beta chain was identified in a study of naive CD8 T cells in extremely preterm neonates (dated by TCRdb to between 2016 and 2019). Study-wide context: The study compared TCRbeta CDR3 repertoires of sorted naive CD8+ T cells across four age groups: extremely preterm neonates, term neonates, young children and adults.

A two-step, bias-controlled multiplex PCR was used to amplify TCRbeta CDR3 regions from genomic DNA. Primers specific for every TRBV and TRBJ gene segment were included in the multiplex PCR. TCRbeta repertoire data were generated with the immunoSEQ Assay. The paper's data handling went like this. To merge closely related sequences, reads went through filtering and clustering using a relative-frequency ratio and a modified nearest-neighbor algorithm. IMGT annotation was the basis for assigning V, D and J genes to CDR3 sequences. Template counts were normalized for PCR amplification bias and quantified against synthetic TCR CDR3 analog sequences. Only unique productive sequences, that is, in-frame CDR3 sequences lacking stop codons, were included in the analyses. Clonality, defined as 1 minus Pielou's evenness, and iChao1 richness were computed with the immunoSEQ Analyzer software. Statistical tests were run in JMP, with either Student's t-test or a non-parametric test chosen according to Shapiro-Wilk normality results. The source is immuneACCESS, and TCRdb retained only in-frame sequences with V and J called. Part of the clones is not carried over; for the studies checked, unresolved V genes explain less than half of this, and the remainder is unexplained. The DNA was the basis for D and trimming; V, J and clone size are from that table. Counted in this sample were about 7,300 clones; approximately 90% of them appeared once. Around 0.47% of the sample goes to the ten largest clones.

With regard to this clone: The clone's antigen remains unknown. Per-base qualities were not stored, and no clone one base away is much larger.

The term cord blood was obtained from a handful of elective full-term cesarean deliveries at roughly 36-42 weeks of gestation that occurred without labor or rupture of membranes. The study excluded pregnancies involving fetal demise, active maternal HSV infection or known maternal HIV infection. A FACSAria III cell sorter was used to sort live, Annexin V-negative naive CD8+ T cells (CD3+CD8+CD45RA+CCR7+). Between roughly 18,000 and 100,000 naive CD8+ T cells were sorted per sample. Mixed venous-arterial cord blood was collected with preassembled standardized sampling kits. Cord blood was kept at room temperature and processed within 4 hours of collection. Mononuclear cells were isolated from diluted blood by Ficoll-Paque density gradient centrifugation. Mononuclear cells were cryopreserved in approximately 10% DMSO with approximately 90% FBS and stored long term at -150°C before sorting. Thawed cells were stained with Annexin V and antibodies against CD3, CD8, CCR7 and CD45RA. The DNeasy Blood and Tissue Kit was used to extract genomic DNA from sorted cell pellets that had been snap-frozen.

The junction shows trimming of 6 bases on V and 8 bases on J, plus 14 bases between the germline ends. CDR1 and CDR2 are read off the germline V gene (reference sequence) as SEHNR and FQNEAQ. There are 13 amino acids in the CDR3, from cysteine to phenylalanine inclusive. Of the read, only the CDR3 DNA is kept; its 39 bases are in frame from base 1. Summary of the overall study and its limitations: A small sample size and variable productive template counts among preterm samples were noted by the authors as limitations. A larger fraction of CDR3 nucleotide sequences was shared among preterm neonates (about 2.5%) than among term neonates (around 0.4%), young children (around 0.03%) and adults (about 0.01%). Compared with all other age groups, preterm neonates showed significantly lower iChao1 richness (p < 0.05) along with an even clone distribution, indicating a less rich repertoire. Compared with the older groups, preterm CDR3s were shorter and closer to germline, carrying fewer N additions and showing less junctional trimming. Prospective longitudinal studies of preterm and term neonates were called for by the authors so that T cell development could be tracked within individuals.

The clonotype comes from a newborn in good health. Sequenced material: naive CD8+ T cells from cord blood. Recombination connected TRBV7-9 to TRBJ2-1; matching of 6 bases hints at TRBD2 as the D gene. The CDR3 region: CASSSGLFDEQFF. The DNA sequence is TGTGCCAGCAGTTCCGGACTATTCGATGAGCAGTTCTTC.